The rows below give T cell receptor beta chains drawn from one sample of a study of Ad26.COV2.S vaccination and SARS-CoV-2 variants. Measured with immunoSEQ multiplex PCR; TCRdb has only the in-frame clones, and not every one. The sample records over 100,000 clones, about three quarters being singletons. Sequenced here: peripheral blood, sampled after recovery from COVID-19. Receptors originate from a human donor who had recovered from COVID-19. Each CDR3 is given with its conserved first and last residue. D genes are given only for firm matches. Size is omitted from some rows. Given values are once, few, many or a class for expanded clones.

d_call	clone_size	v_call	cdr3_length	j_call	cdr3_nt	cdr3_aa
-	once	TRBV19	13	TRBJ2-7	TGTGCCAGTAGTATAGATCAAGGGGTCGAGCAGTACTTC	CASSIDQGVEQYF
-	-	TRBV11-3	13	TRBJ2-3	TGTGCCAGCAGCCGGATGGGCACAGATACGCAGTATTTT	CASSRMGTDTQYF
TRBD1	-	TRBV12-3/TRBV12-4	13	TRBJ1-1	TGTGCCAGCAGTATCGGACAGGGGTCTGAAGCTTTCTTT	CASSIGQGSEAFF
-	-	TRBV18	13	TRBJ1-1	TGTGCCAGCTCACGAACACAGGACACTGAAGCTTTCTTT	CASSRTQDTEAFF
-	-	TRBV6-5	15	TRBJ1-6	TGTGCCAGCAGTCTGCTCGATACCTATAATTCACCCCTCCACTTT	CASSLLDTYNSPLHF
-	-	TRBV23-1	15	TRBJ2-7	TGCGCCAGCACTCCCCGAGTTAAGAGGTCCTACGAGCAGTACTTC	CASTPRVKRSYEQYF
TRBD1	few	TRBV28	15	TRBJ1-2	TGTGCCAGCAGTCCTACGCTGGGACAGGGCTATGGCTACACCTTC	CASSPTLGQGYGYTF
-	-	TRBV7-2	15	TRBJ1-6	TGTGCCAGCAGCTTAGACCGGTTTGGGAGTTCACCCCTCCACTTT	CASSLDRFGSSPLHF
-	-	TRBV7-2	17	TRBJ1-6	TGTGCCAGCAGCTCGTCGGGGGGGCCCCTCCCCAATTCACCCCTCCACTTT	CASSSSGGPLPNSPLHF
-	-	TRBV28	15	TRBJ2-1	TGTGCCAGCAGTTTAGTGGACCGGCTCCGCAATGAGCAGTTCTTC	CASSLVDRLRNEQFF
-	-	TRBV19	14	TRBJ1-5	TGTGCCAGTAGAGAACCAGCACTTGGCCAGCCCCAGCATTTT	CASREPALGQPQHF
TRBD1	few	TRBV7-2	15	TRBJ1-3	TGTGCCAGCAGCTTAGAACAGGGGTCCGGAAACACCATATATTTT	CASSLEQGSGNTIYF
-	-	TRBV3-1/TRBV3-2	14	TRBJ2-5	TGTGCCAGCAGCCAAGATTACAGCCAAGAGACCCAGTACTTC	CASSQDYSQETQYF
-	-	TRBV7-2	15	TRBJ1-1	TGTGCCAGCGGGCGGGACTCCCTGGGGGGCACTGAAGCTTTCTTT	CASGRDSLGGTEAFF
-	-	TRBV11-1	12	TRBJ1-1	TGTGCCAGCAGCTGGGGGAACACTGAAGCTTTCTTT	CASSWGNTEAFF
-	-	TRBV7-6	15	TRBJ1-5	TGTGCCAGCAGCTTTAGGTCAGGCAGCAATCAGCCCCAGCATTTT	CASSFRSGSNQPQHF
-	-	TRBV29-1	13	TRBJ1-5	TGCAGCGTTGCCCCGGGTTTGGAGCAGCCCCAGCATTTT	CSVAPGLEQPQHF
-	-	TRBV7-3	14	TRBJ2-3	TGTGCCAGCAGCTTGGAGGACTACTCAGATACGCAGTATTTT	CASSLEDYSDTQYF
TRBD1	-	TRBV3-1/TRBV3-2	15	TRBJ1-2	TGTGCCAGCAGCCAAGGACAGGGAAAGGACTATGGCTACACCTTC	CASSQGQGKDYGYTF
TRBD1	-	TRBV7-6	17	TRBJ1-3	TGTGCCAGCAGCTTGGGACAGTTTCGCCTCTCTGGAAACACCATATATTTT	CASSLGQFRLSGNTIYF
TRBD1	once	TRBV6-6	16	TRBJ2-7	TGTGCCAGCAGTTCAGGAGTAGGGGACAGGACCTACGAGCAGTACTTC	CASSSGVGDRTYEQYF
TRBD2	-	TRBV6-2/TRBV6-3	15	TRBJ2-3	TGTGCCAGCAGTTACGGACTAGCGGGGGGAGATACGCAGTATTTT	CASSYGLAGGDTQYF
-	many	TRBV28	13	TRBJ1-6	TGTGCCACCGTGAGCTCCTATAATTCACCCCTCCACTTT	CATVSSYNSPLHF
-	-	TRBV10-1	13	TRBJ1-1	TGCGCCAGCAGAGGACCGGCGGGTACTGAAGCTTTCTTT	CASRGPAGTEAFF
TRBD1	-	TRBV27	15	TRBJ2-5	TGTGCCAGCAGTACAAGGACAGGGGGCACGGAGACCCAGTACTTC	CASSTRTGGTETQYF
-	few	TRBV24-1	13	TRBJ1-5	TGTGCCACCTACGGTCAGGGAGATCAGCCCCAGCATTTT	CATYGQGDQPQHF
-	-	TRBV30	11	TRBJ1-1	TGTGCCTGGAGTATGAACACTGAAGCTTTCTTT	CAWSMNTEAFF
-	-	TRBV15	15	TRBJ1-2	TGTGCCACCAGCAGAGAGGGGGTAGGGGAATATGGCTACACCTTC	CATSREGVGEYGYTF
-	-	TRBV12-3/TRBV12-4	11	TRBJ1-3	TGTGCCAGCAACTCTGGAAACACCATATATTTT	CASNSGNTIYF
-	-	TRBV18	14	TRBJ1-5	TGTGCCAGCTCACCTGCGCAGACTAATCAGCCCCAGCATTTT	CASSPAQTNQPQHF
-	few	TRBV28	14	TRBJ1-6	TGTGCCAGCAGTTATGGGGATTATAATTCACCCCTCCACTTT	CASSYGDYNSPLHF
TRBD1	-	TRBV19	15	TRBJ1-5	TGTGCCAGTAGTCCGCGACAGGGAACATATTCGCCCCAGCATTTT	CASSPRQGTYSPQHF
TRBD1	-	TRBV3-1/TRBV3-2	15	TRBJ2-7	TGTGCCAGCAGCCAAGGGACAGGGGAATTTTACGAGCAGTACTTC	CASSQGTGEFYEQYF
-	-	TRBV6-2/TRBV6-3	13	TRBJ1-1	TGTGCCAGCAGTTACTCGAGGGACACTGAAGCTTTCTTT	CASSYSRDTEAFF
-	-	TRBV9	15	TRBJ1-2	TGTGCCAGCAGTCCGTCGGGGGGGCTCGGCTATGGCTACACCTTC	CASSPSGGLGYGYTF
-	-	TRBV19	14	TRBJ2-2	TGTGCCAGTAGTATTTCCGGGAACACCGGGGAGCTGTTTTTT	CASSISGNTGELFF
-	-	TRBV12-3/TRBV12-4	12	TRBJ2-7	TGTGCCAGCACCTCCCTTTTTACCAAGCAGTACTTC	CASTSLFTKQYF
-	-	TRBV28	11	TRBJ1-1	TGTGCCGTTTATGGCAGGGTTGAGACTTTCTTT	CAVYGRVETFF
TRBD2	-	TRBV19	17	TRBJ2-1	TGTGCCAGTAGTTCAGGGGGTAGCGGGGGCCCCTACAATGAGCAGTTCTTC	CASSSGGSGGPYNEQFF
TRBD1	-	TRBV2	14	TRBJ1-4	TGTGCCAGCAGCGGACAGGTGGCTAATGAAAAACTGTTTTTT	CASSGQVANEKLFF
-	few	TRBV7-2	17	TRBJ2-3	TGTGCCAGCAGCTTAAACGGTCCGGGGCTAAGCACAGATACGCAGTATTTT	CASSLNGPGLSTDTQYF
TRBD1	-	TRBV10-1	13	TRBJ2-3	TGCGCCAGCCGGGCAGGGGGAACAGATACGCAGTATTTT	CASRAGGTDTQYF
-	few	TRBV14	13	TRBJ2-5	TGTGCCAGCAGCCAAGATTGGCAAGAGACCCAGTACTTC	CASSQDWQETQYF
-	-	TRBV4-2	16	TRBJ2-1	TGTGCCAGCAGCCAAGATGGCAGGGGGGCCTACAATGAGCAGTTCTTC	CASSQDGRGAYNEQFF
TRBD1	-	TRBV5-1	14	TRBJ1-5	TGCGCCAGCAGCATGGGACAGGGAGATCAGCCCCAGCATTTT	CASSMGQGDQPQHF
-	-	TRBV10-3	15	TRBJ1-1	TGTGCCATCAGTGAGTCTAAGAGGGAGGACACTGAAGCTTTCTTT	CAISESKREDTEAFF
-	-	TRBV27	14	TRBJ1-4	TGTGCCAGCAGCTTAGGGGTCCTTAATGAAAAACTGTTTTTT	CASSLGVLNEKLFF
-	-	TRBV5-4	13	TRBJ2-5	TGTGCCAGCAGCGATGAGGGAGGAGAGACCCAGTACTTC	CASSDEGGETQYF
-	-	TRBV10-3	15	TRBJ2-3	TGTGCCATCAGTGGGGGAGCCTCCAACACAGATACGCAGTATTTT	CAISGGASNTDTQYF
-	-	TRBV7-9	13	TRBJ1-6	TGTGCCAGCAGCTTACAGGGTTCTTCACCCCTCCACTTT	CASSLQGSSPLHF
-	once	TRBV2	10	TRBJ1-2	TGTGCCAGCAGGGTTGATGCCTACACCTTC	CASRVDAYTF
TRBD1	-	TRBV9	14	TRBJ2-3	TGTGCCAGCAGCGTCCAGGGGGTAGCAGATACGCAGTATTTT	CASSVQGVADTQYF